This T cell receptor beta chain was captured by sequencing in a study of shared clonotypes between healthy human individuals. Sequencing used immunoSEQ multiplex PCR; TCRdb keeps in-frame clones, though not all of them. This sample has about 480,000 clones, with over 75% found just once. This clone occurred a few times. The germline V gene encodes CDR1 MDHEN and CDR2 SYDVKM. The CDR3 is 13 amino acids. V gave up 6 bases and J gave up 4 bases, with 9 bases separating them. Specimen: PBMCs. The source of this sequence is a woman aged 40 to 55 in good health. Some clones in this sample may be carry-over from other donors' samples. This chain joins TRBV28 and TRBJ2-2; no clear D. This CDR3 is CASSPSGTGELFF. DNA for the CDR3: TGTGCCAGCAGCCCGTCGGGCACCGGGGAGCTGTTTTTT.